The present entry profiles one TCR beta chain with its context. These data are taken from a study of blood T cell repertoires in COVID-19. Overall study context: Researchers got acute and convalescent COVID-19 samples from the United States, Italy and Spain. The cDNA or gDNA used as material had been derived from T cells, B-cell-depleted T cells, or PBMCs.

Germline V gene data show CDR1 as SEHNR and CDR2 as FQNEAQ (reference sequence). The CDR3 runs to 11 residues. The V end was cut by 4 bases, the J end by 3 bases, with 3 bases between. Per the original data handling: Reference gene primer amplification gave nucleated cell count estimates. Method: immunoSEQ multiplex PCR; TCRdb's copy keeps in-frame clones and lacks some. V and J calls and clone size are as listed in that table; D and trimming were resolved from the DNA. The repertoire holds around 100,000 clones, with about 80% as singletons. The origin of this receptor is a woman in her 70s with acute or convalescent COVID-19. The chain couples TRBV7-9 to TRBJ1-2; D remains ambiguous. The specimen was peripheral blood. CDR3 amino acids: CASSSDYGYTF. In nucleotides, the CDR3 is TGTGCCAGCAGCTCGGACTATGGCTACACCTTC.